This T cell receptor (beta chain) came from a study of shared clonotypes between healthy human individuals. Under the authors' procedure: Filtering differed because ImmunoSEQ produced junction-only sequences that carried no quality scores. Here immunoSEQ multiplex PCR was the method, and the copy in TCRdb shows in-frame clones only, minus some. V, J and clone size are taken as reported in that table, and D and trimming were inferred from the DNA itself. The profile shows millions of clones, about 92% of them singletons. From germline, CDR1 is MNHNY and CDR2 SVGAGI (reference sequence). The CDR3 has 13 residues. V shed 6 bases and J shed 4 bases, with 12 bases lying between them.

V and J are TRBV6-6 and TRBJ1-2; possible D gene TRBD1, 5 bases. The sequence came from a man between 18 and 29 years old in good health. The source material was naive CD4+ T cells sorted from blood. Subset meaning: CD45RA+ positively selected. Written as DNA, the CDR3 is TGTGCCAGCAGCCAGGGCTCATCCTATGGCTACACCTTC. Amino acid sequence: CASSQGSSYGYTF.